A selection of T cell receptor beta chains follows, all from one sample in a study of blood T cell repertoires in COVID-19. The data were produced by immunoSEQ multiplex PCR, yet TCRdb's version contains in-frame clones alone and is incomplete. The table has 150,000 to 170,000 clones, around four fifths seen once; the top ten hold about 7.2%. The sample comprised PBMCs or T cells enriched from blood (not recorded which). All receptors derive from a man aged 45-65 years who had recovered from COVID-19. The CDR3 runs from the conserved cysteine through the conserved F or W. Fields, in order: V gene, J gene, D gene, clone size, CDR3 protein, CDR3 DNA. D genes are given only for firm matches. Clone sizes are given selectively: once, few, many, or a class where the clone is expanded.

v_call: TRBV29-1
j_call: TRBJ1-1
d_call: NA
clone_size: NA
cdr3_aa: CSVERRATEAFF
cdr3_nt: TGCAGCGTTGAAAGGAGGGCCACTGAAGCTTTCTTT

v_call: TRBV29-1
j_call: TRBJ1-1
d_call: NA
clone_size: NA
cdr3_aa: CSVTEQGVGSTEAFF
cdr3_nt: TGCAGCGTGACCGAACAGGGAGTAGGCAGCACTGAAGCTTTCTTT

v_call: TRBV7-8
j_call: TRBJ2-7
d_call: TRBD1
clone_size: NA
cdr3_aa: CASRPLPGQGASYEQYF
cdr3_nt: TGTGCCAGCAGACCTCTTCCGGGACAGGGGGCGAGCTACGAGCAGTACTTC

v_call: TRBV20-1
j_call: TRBJ2-5
d_call: NA
clone_size: NA
cdr3_aa: CSAAQRETQYF
cdr3_nt: TGCAGTGCCGCCCAGCGAGAGACCCAGTACTTC

v_call: TRBV4-1
j_call: TRBJ2-2
d_call: TRBD1
clone_size: once
cdr3_aa: CASSQQGAGGTGELFF
cdr3_nt: TGCGCCAGCAGCCAACAGGGGGCTGGGGGCACCGGGGAGCTGTTTTTT

v_call: TRBV12-3/TRBV12-4
j_call: TRBJ2-7
d_call: NA
clone_size: NA
cdr3_aa: CASSFVVSYEQYF
cdr3_nt: TGTGCCAGCAGTTTTGTCGTGTCCTACGAGCAGTACTTC

v_call: TRBV6-5
j_call: TRBJ1-1
d_call: TRBD1
clone_size: NA
cdr3_aa: CASSSGTVEAFF
cdr3_nt: TGTGCCAGCAGCTCGGGGACAGTTGAAGCTTTCTTT

v_call: TRBV4-1
j_call: TRBJ1-2
d_call: NA
clone_size: NA
cdr3_aa: CASSREPRAEGVGYTF
cdr3_nt: TGCGCCAGCAGCCGAGAACCTCGGGCCGAGGGGGTCGGCTACACCTTC

v_call: TRBV27
j_call: TRBJ2-3
d_call: TRBD1
clone_size: NA
cdr3_aa: CASSYLTGQGWDTQYF
cdr3_nt: TGTGCCAGCAGTTATCTCACGGGACAGGGTTGGGATACGCAGTATTTT

v_call: TRBV6-5
j_call: TRBJ1-1
d_call: TRBD1
clone_size: NA
cdr3_aa: CASSQTGVKTEAFF
cdr3_nt: TGTGCCAGCAGCCAGACAGGGGTGAAAACTGAAGCTTTCTTT

v_call: TRBV27
j_call: TRBJ2-1
d_call: NA
clone_size: NA
cdr3_aa: CASSLNTYYNEQFF
cdr3_nt: TGTGCCAGCAGTCTCAACACGTACTACAATGAGCAGTTCTTC

v_call: TRBV19
j_call: TRBJ1-6
d_call: TRBD1
clone_size: NA
cdr3_aa: CASHHRGLGNSPLHF
cdr3_nt: TGTGCCAGCCACCACAGGGGTTTGGGTAATTCACCCCTCCACTTT

v_call: TRBV3-1/TRBV3-2
j_call: TRBJ1-2
d_call: NA
clone_size: NA
cdr3_aa: CASSSAGNYGYTF
cdr3_nt: TGTGCCAGCAGCTCCGCGGGAAACTATGGCTACACCTTC

v_call: TRBV6-1
j_call: TRBJ1-5
d_call: TRBD1
clone_size: NA
cdr3_aa: CASSERTGAGQPQHF
cdr3_nt: TGTGCCAGCAGTGAACGGACAGGGGCCGGTCAGCCCCAGCATTTT

v_call: TRBV10-3
j_call: TRBJ2-1
d_call: TRBD2
clone_size: NA
cdr3_aa: CAISEGASGAYNEQFF
cdr3_nt: TGTGCCATCAGTGAGGGTGCTAGCGGGGCTTACAATGAGCAGTTCTTC

v_call: TRBV7-7
j_call: TRBJ2-2
d_call: TRBD1
clone_size: NA
cdr3_aa: CASSWDRDGIGELFF
cdr3_nt: TGTGCCAGCAGCTGGGACAGGGACGGGATCGGGGAGCTGTTTTTT

v_call: TRBV7-9
j_call: TRBJ2-3
d_call: TRBD2
clone_size: NA
cdr3_aa: CASSSRLAGASTDTQYF
cdr3_nt: TGTGCCAGCAGCTCTAGACTAGCGGGGGCCAGCACAGATACGCAGTATTTT

v_call: TRBV2
j_call: TRBJ1-1
d_call: TRBD1
clone_size: NA
cdr3_aa: CASRVDRGDTEAFF
cdr3_nt: TGTGCCAGCAGAGTTGACAGGGGAGACACTGAAGCTTTCTTT